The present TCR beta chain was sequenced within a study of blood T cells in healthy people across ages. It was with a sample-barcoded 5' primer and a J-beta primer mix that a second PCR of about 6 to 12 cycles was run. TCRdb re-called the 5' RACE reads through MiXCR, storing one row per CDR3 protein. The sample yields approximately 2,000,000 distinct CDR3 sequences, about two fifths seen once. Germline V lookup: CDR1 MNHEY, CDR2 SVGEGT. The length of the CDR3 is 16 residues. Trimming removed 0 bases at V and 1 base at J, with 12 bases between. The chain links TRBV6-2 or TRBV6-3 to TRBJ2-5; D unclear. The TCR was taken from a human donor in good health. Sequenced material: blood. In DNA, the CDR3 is TGTGCCAGCAGTTACTCGATGGTCCGGCTCCAAGAGACCCAGTACTTC. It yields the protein CASSYSMVRLQETQYF.